The sequence of this T cell receptor beta chain was determined in a study of blood T cell repertoires in COVID-19 (dated by TCRdb to 2020 to 2021). As for the study more broadly: Samples from collaborators originated in the United States, Italy and Spain and spanned both the acute and convalescent phases of COVID-19. Samples came from the ongoing ImmuneRACE study (first 160 participants) plus 1,254 subjects from 6 global collaborators. The dataset comprised deeply sampled blood TCRbeta repertoires from subjects exposed to, actively infected with, or recovered from COVID-19. Sample metadata almost always included a de-identified subject ID, COVID-19 status, age in years and sex. Where HLA class I and class II types were available, the types were taken from metadata supplied by the sample provider, not from assay-based typing. The material from the prospective study consisted of cDNA or gDNA derived from T cells, B-cell-depleted T cells, or PBMCs. The repertoires were released in a freely available public database meant as a resource for research on the immune response to SARS-CoV-2.

After removal of 6 bases from V and 4 bases from J, the junction retains 5 bases not matched to a gene. CDR1 and CDR2 were assigned from the germline V gene (reference sequence) as MNHEY and SMNVEV. From cysteine to phenylalanine, the CDR3 is 13 amino acids long. Only the CDR3 DNA is retained, 39 bases long and in frame from the first base. Whole blood was collected in K2EDTA tubes by collaborating institutions according to the institutions' own protocols. For TCRbeta analysis, collaborators shipped samples in one of three forms: frozen whole blood, isolated PBMCs, or DNA extracted from either of those sample types. General findings and caveats noted by the study authors: The quantity of clinical and demographic metadata differed by source and by participant and was supplied without curation.

This clone was observed a handful of times. Its antigen has not been determined. No clone much larger than this one lies a single base away; base qualities are absent. TCRbeta CDR3 regions were amplified from genomic DNA using the immunoSEQ Assay, a bias-controlled multiplex PCR. Per the authors' processing: Within the assay, amplification of reference gene primers was used to estimate how many nucleated cells each sample contained. To quantify the absolute abundance of each unique TCRbeta CDR3 rearrangement, sequence reads were collapsed and filtered. For each sample, productive Simpson clonality was calculated by taking the square root of Simpson's diversity index across productive rearrangements. TCRdb provides this immuneACCESS table in a form limited to in-frame rearrangements. Some clones are lacking; in checked studies, under half of them reflect an unresolved V gene, and why the rest are absent is not known. V, J and clone size reflect that table, while D and trimming were determined from the DNA. Across this sample there are 70,000 or so clones, with about four fifths seen only once. Roughly 48% of the sample goes to the ten largest clones.

The TCR originated in a human donor in a cohort sampled during active COVID-19. The V and J segments used are TRBV27 and TRBJ2-5; the central 7 bases match TRBD2. Sequenced: peripheral blood. This receptor carries the CDR3 CASSRSGLETQYF. At the DNA level, the sequence is TGTGCCAGCAGCCGTAGCGGGCTAGAGACCCAGTACTTC.